These T cell receptor beta chains were read from a single sample in a study of OX40 agonist ivuxolimab in advanced cancers. The protocol was immunoSEQ multiplex PCR, while the TCRdb copy is restricted to in-frame clones and leaves out a portion. In the table there are fewer than 120,000 clones, roughly nine tenths of which are singletons. The sequences come from CD4+ or CD8+ T cells sorted from blood, collected in a trial of the OX40 agonist ivuxolimab. These receptors were collected from an adult with an advanced solid tumor such as melanoma, head and neck, liver or kidney cancer. The conserved cysteine and the conserved F or W are not part of the CDR3 here.

V gene: TRBV5-1; CDR3 protein: ASRSTGGAAGELF
V gene: TRBV2; CDR3 protein: ASSAEQGDEQY
V gene: TRBV6-1; CDR3 protein: ASRNRGSNYGYT
V gene: TRBV7-9; CDR3 protein: ASSGPRALSSGANVLT
V gene: TRBV7-2; CDR3 protein: ASSLALSSYNEQF
V gene: TRBV7-2; CDR3 protein: ASSSMTGRVTGELF
V gene: TRBV7-2; CDR3 protein: ASSLMGTGGWTEAF
V gene: TRBV27; CDR3 protein: ASSFRGLAGVGTNSNNEQF
V gene: TRBV7-2; CDR3 protein: ASSLETGNYGYT
V gene: TRBV30; CDR3 protein: AWSVGGQETQY
V gene: TRBV5-1; CDR3 protein: ASSLTSYFLNTQY
V gene: TRBV30; CDR3 protein: AWSVSLAGGPRPLNEQF
V gene: TRBV28; CDR3 protein: ASRVTNTGELF
V gene: TRBV6-1; CDR3 protein: ASIIPVTNEQF
V gene: TRBV19; CDR3 protein: ASMPAGRAYNEQF
V gene: TRBV30; CDR3 protein: AFAQGLRRANVLT
V gene: TRBV5-1; CDR3 protein: ASSLVDSGNTIY
V gene: TRBV5-6; CDR3 protein: ASSGGTGAREQY
V gene: TRBV10-3; CDR3 protein: AIRAGTTEAF
V gene: TRBV19; CDR3 protein: ASRPGRRGQPQH
V gene: TRBV9; CDR3 protein: ASSVGTTNEQF
V gene: TRBV30; CDR3 protein: AWNVSPRGTEAF
V gene: TRBV5-4; CDR3 protein: ASSWGQAPGYT
V gene: TRBV29-1; CDR3 protein: SVVEGDSYNEQF
V gene: TRBV19; CDR3 protein: ASSIAVPYEQY
V gene: TRBV5-4; CDR3 protein: ASSPTRMNTEAF
V gene: TRBV30; CDR3 protein: AWSPIGGEGDTQY
V gene: TRBV5-1; CDR3 protein: ASSFGQGAGKLF
V gene: TRBV5-1; CDR3 protein: ASSLETTYEQY
V gene: TRBV5-1; CDR3 protein: ASSPGTSGYEQY
V gene: TRBV7-2; CDR3 protein: ASSLVGGTNEKLF
V gene: TRBV28; CDR3 protein: ASSYKIGDAEQF
V gene: TRBV6-5; CDR3 protein: ASSSAGTANTEAF
V gene: TRBV27; CDR3 protein: ASSSTGTGGYEQY
V gene: TRBV19; CDR3 protein: ASSIEGNIQY